This paragraph reports one T cell receptor (beta chain). What it binds is unknown. This record comes from a study of blood T cells in healthy people across ages. Study results and caveats: A conclusive naive versus antigen-experienced comparison was prevented by the unsorted PBMCs.

Sample-barcoded 5' priming and a J-beta primer mix drove a second PCR of roughly 7 to 11 cycles. A template-switch adaptor with 12 random nucleotides tagged each cDNA molecule. TCRdb reanalysed the 5' RACE reads using MiXCR and keeps one entry per CDR3 protein. The sample has about 640,000 distinct CDR3 sequences; roughly 50% are singletons. Trimming shortened V by 6 bases and J by 6 bases, and 18 bases separated the two germline ends. This CDR3 has 14 amino acids. CDR1 is DFQATT, CDR2 SNEGSKA, per germline (reference sequence). Every sample gave at least 5 micrograms of total RNA when it was extracted.

The chain combines TRBV20-1 with TRBJ1-5; D remains unclear. This sequence was found in a man between 60 and 70 years old in good health. Specimen: blood. This CDR3 is CSASAEVSTQPQHF. In nucleotides, the CDR3 is TGCAGTGCCTCCGCGGAGGTTTCGACTCAGCCCCAGCATTTT.